These 12 T cell receptor beta chains were sequenced from one sample in a study of post-analysis software for immune sequencing data. Study-level results: TRBV segments more frequent in patients than in controls numbered roughly 5 and included TRBV5-6, TRBV5-1 and TRBV20-1.

Their cognate antigens are unknown. Unique molecular identifiers were built into the TCR beta cDNA libraries. TCRdb reprocessed the PCR reads with MiXCR, giving one entry per CDR3 protein. The table has under 650,000 distinct CDR3 sequences, around 40% seen once; the top ten hold roughly 1.7%. Sequencing was carried out using blood. The receptors derive from a girl between 5 and 17 years old with multiple sclerosis.

The V call is TRBV12-3 or TRBV12-4, the J call TRBJ1-2; TRBD1 agrees at 10 bases. This CDR3 contains 16 residues. Germline trimming cut 6 bases from V and 4 bases from J; bases unmatched to any gene: 11. The CDR3 is CASSIPTGGRIYGYTF. CDR3 DNA sequence: TGTGCCAGCAGCATACCGACAGGGGGCCGGATCTATGGCTACACCTTC.

The gene calls are TRBV20-1 and TRBJ2-3; TRBD2 matches 8 bases. Germline V CDR1 and CDR2: DFQATT, SNEGSKA (reference sequence). After removal of 7 bases from V and 2 bases from J, the junction contained 8 bases not matched to a gene. The CDR3 is made up of 14 amino acids. The CDR3 reads CSGLATGDTDTQYF. CDR3 sequence (DNA): TGCAGTGGACTAGCGACTGGGGACACAGATACGCAGTATTTT.

The chain joins TRBV5-5 to TRBJ2-7; maybe TRBD2 (5 bases). In germline, CDR1 is SGHKS, CDR2 YYEKEE (reference sequence). There are 15 residues in the CDR3. Trimming took off 0 bases at V and 2 bases at J, with 12 bases between the two ends. The chain's CDR3 is CASSLVVGEAYEQYF. CDR3 nucleotide sequence: TGTGCCAGCAGCTTGGTTGTGGGAGAGGCCTACGAGCAGTACTTC.

This chain links TRBV29-1 with TRBJ1-1, with 7 bases lining up with TRBD1. V shed 0 bases and J 4 bases; nucleotides not matched to a gene: 14. The CDR3 is 17 residues long. CDR1 SQVTM and CDR2 ANQGSEA come from the germline V gene. CDR3 residues: CSVEDLFFISGGTEAFF. CDR3 in DNA: TGCAGCGTTGAAGATCTATTCTTTATATCAGGGGGCACTGAAGCTTTCTTT. Based on the CDR3 plus reference TRBV29-1 and TRBJ1-1, the full variable domain is SAVISQKPSRDICQRGTSLTIQCQVDSQVTMMFWYRQQPGQSLTLIATANQGSEATYESGFVIDKFPISRPNLTFSTLTVSNMSPEDSSIYLCSVEDLFFISGGTEAFFGQGTRLTVV.

The V and J genes are TRBV20-1 and TRBJ2-4; a weak D match, TRBD1 (5 bases). This CDR3 comprises 14 residues. Trimming cost V 0 bases and J 13 bases, with 19 bases left between them. Germline V gives CDR1 DFQATT, CDR2 SNEGSKA (reference sequence). The CDR3 nucleotides are TGCAGTGCTAGAGATAACATCATAGGGGCGGAGCAGTACTTC. Encoded protein: CSARDNIIGAEQYF.

On this clonotype: A junction boundary mismatches the germline segment, possibly from a read error. This chain links TRBV28 with TRBJ2-7; 9 bases align to TRBD1. The CDR3 sequence is 15 residues long. Germline CDR1 and CDR2: MDHEN and SYDVKM. CDR3 DNA sequence: TGTACCAGCAGTTTCTTAGGGGACAGGGCCTACGAGCAGTACTTC. Translating it yields CTSSFLGDRAYEQYF.

This clonotype was counted only a few times. The V gene is TRBV25-1, the J gene TRBJ2-3; the D gene is possibly TRBD1 (5 bases). Germline V gene lookup returns CDR1 MGHDK and CDR2 SYGVNS. Trimming stripped 4 bases from V and 2 bases from J, with 13 bases between. The CDR3 runs to 15 residues. The CDR3 sequence: CASSVPAGPTDTQYF. The CDR3 DNA follows: TGTGCCAGCAGTGTCCCGGCAGGGCCCACAGATACGCAGTATTTT.

The CDR3 nucleotides are TGCAGTGCTAGAGTGGCCGGCGGGGCACCCACAGATACGCAGTATTTT. Its protein is CSARVAGGAPTDTQYF. This chain joins TRBV20-1 and TRBJ2-3, with D possibly TRBD2 on 6 matching bases. The V and J ends lost 1 base and 2 bases respectively, with 16 bases between them. Germline V gene data show CDR1 as DFQATT and CDR2 as SNEGSKA (reference sequence). The CDR3 consists of 16 residues.

The chain joins TRBV6-2 or TRBV6-3 to TRBJ1-2; no definite D call. This CDR3 spans 12 amino acids. The germline V gene has CDR1 MNHEY and CDR2 SVGEGT. V lost 2 bases to trimming and J lost 4 bases, with 5 bases between them. The CDR3 region is CASSYPLYGYTF. For the CDR3, the DNA is TGTGCCAGCAGTTACCCCCTCTATGGCTACACCTTC.

The chain recombines TRBV28 with TRBJ2-3; D is perhaps TRBD2 (6 bases). CDR1 MDHEN and CDR2 SYDVKM come from the germline V gene. This CDR3 has 13 amino acids. With 5 bases removed from V and 10 bases from J, the gap between germline ends came to 16 bases. CDR3 protein: CASSLPGGMAQYF. The CDR3 DNA reads as TGTGCCAGCAGTCTCCCAGGAGGGATGGCGCAGTATTTT. The full variable domain, with the rest looked up from reference TRBV28 and TRBJ2-3, is DVKVTQSSRYLVKRTGEKVFLECVQDMDHENMFWYRQDPGLGLRLIYFSYDVKMKEKGDIPEGYSVSREKKERFSLILESASTNQTSMYLCASSLPGGMAQYFGPGTRLTVL.

The V and J genes are TRBV7-8 and TRBJ2-7; weak D call: TRBD2 (6 bases). The J call may be faulty, since TRBJ2-5 better matches the DNA end. Germline V lookup: CDR1 SGHVS, CDR2 FQNEAQ. This CDR3 is built from 14 residues. DNA of the CDR3: TGTGCCAGCAGCTTACAGCTAGCGTATGAGACCCAGTACTTC. This sequence encodes CASSLQLAYETQYF.

This clonotype was observed a handful of times. The V gene is TRBV7-2, the J gene TRBJ2-5, with 8 bases matching TRBD2. The CDR3 is made up of 15 amino acids. The V gene end was trimmed by 3 bases and the J gene end by 5 bases; junction bases not matched to a gene: 8. Germline lookup yields CDR1 SGHTA and CDR2 FQGNSA. The CDR3 sequence: CASSFLGGAGETQYF. In DNA, the CDR3 is TGTGCCAGCAGCTTCCTCGGGGGGGCCGGGGAGACCCAGTACTTC.